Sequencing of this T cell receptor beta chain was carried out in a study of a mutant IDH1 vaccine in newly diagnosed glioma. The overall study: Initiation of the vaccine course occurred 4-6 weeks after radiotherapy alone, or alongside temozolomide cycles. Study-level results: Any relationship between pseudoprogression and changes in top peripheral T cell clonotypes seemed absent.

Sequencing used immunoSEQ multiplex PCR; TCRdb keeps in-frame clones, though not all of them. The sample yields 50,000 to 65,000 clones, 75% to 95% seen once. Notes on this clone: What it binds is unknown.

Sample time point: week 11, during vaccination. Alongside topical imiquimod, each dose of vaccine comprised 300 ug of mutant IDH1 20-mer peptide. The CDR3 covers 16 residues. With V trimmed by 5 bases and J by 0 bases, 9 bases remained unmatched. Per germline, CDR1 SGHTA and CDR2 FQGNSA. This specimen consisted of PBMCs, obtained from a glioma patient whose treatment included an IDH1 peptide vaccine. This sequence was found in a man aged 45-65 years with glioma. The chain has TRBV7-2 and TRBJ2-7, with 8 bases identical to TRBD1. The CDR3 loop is CASSPFRDRRSYEQYF. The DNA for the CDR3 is TGTGCCAGCAGCCCCTTCCGGGACAGGCGCTCCTACGAGCAGTACTTC.